The 9 T cell receptor beta chains in this list originate from one sample, sequenced in a study of blood T cell repertoires in COVID-19. Clones were read by immunoSEQ multiplex PCR, and TCRdb kept only the in-frame ones, dropping some. Seen here are some 350,000 clones, roughly 89% observed once, and the top ten hold under 3.5%. The source material was peripheral blood. These receptors were obtained from a young woman who had recovered from COVID-19.

This chain links TRBV5-1 with TRBJ2-3; TRBD1 might be the D (5 bases). The V and J ends lost 0 bases and 4 bases respectively, with 9 bases between them. The germline gives CDR1 SGHRS, CDR2 YFSETQ. CDR3 length equals 14 residues. The CDR3 spells CASSLAGLPDTQYF. As DNA, the CDR3 is TGCGCCAGCAGCTTGGCAGGGTTACCAGATACGCAGTATTTT.

This chain joins TRBV30 and TRBJ2-1; a weak D match, TRBD1 (5 bases). CDR3 length: 12 residues. Germline CDR1 is GTSNPN and CDR2 is SVGIG (reference sequence). Trimming pared 2 bases from V and 4 bases from J, leaving 6 bases between. The DNA for the CDR3 is TGTGCCTGGAGTCCAGGGTACAATGAGCAGTTCTTC. Amino acid sequence: CAWSPGYNEQFF.

This clone was seen a single time. The V gene is TRBV10-3, the J gene TRBJ2-1; D is perhaps TRBD2 (6 bases). From germline, CDR1 is ENHRY and CDR2 SYGVKD. The CDR3 loop spans 17 amino acids. Trimming shortened V by 0 bases and J by 6 bases, and 18 bases separated the two germline ends. The CDR3 region is CAISESKYGGRINEQFF. In nucleotides, the CDR3 is TGTGCCATCAGTGAGTCGAAGTATGGGGGGAGAATCAATGAGCAGTTCTTC.

This chain joins TRBV10-2 and TRBJ2-3; 8 nucleotides agree with TRBD2. Germline loops: CDR1 WSHSY, CDR2 SAAADI. CDR3 length equals 12 residues. V shed 3 bases and J 12 bases; nucleotides not matched to a gene: 5. CDR3: CASSEGTSKQYF. CDR3 bases: TGCGCCAGCAGTGAAGGGACTAGTAAACAGTATTTT.

Here the CDR3 DNA reads TGTGCCAGCTCACACAACGGGACAGGGAGTCAGCCCCAGCATTTT. It is translated as CASSHNGTGSQPQHF. The gene calls are TRBV18 and TRBJ1-5, with TRBD1 identical over 9 bases. CDR1 KGHSH and CDR2 LQKENI come from the germline V gene. The length of the CDR3 is 15 residues. V gave up 4 bases and J gave up 6 bases; unmatched junction bases: 7.

CDR3: CSASPLTSGRIADTQYF. The CDR3 nucleotides are TGCAGTGCTAGTCCCCTGACTAGCGGGAGAATTGCAGATACGCAGTATTTT. The gene calls are TRBV20-1 and TRBJ2-3; 12 bases match TRBD2. Germline V CDR1 and CDR2: DFQATT, SNEGSKA (reference sequence). This CDR3 is 17 amino acids long. V lost 3 bases and J lost 4; bases outside the gene matches: 11.

V is TRBV19 and J is TRBJ1-3, with unresolved D. V lost 6 bases and J 0 bases, leaving 9 bases between the germline ends. The CDR3 is 14 amino acids. The V gene's germline CDR1 is LNHDA and CDR2 SQIVND (reference sequence). Here the CDR3 reads CASSTRDSGNTIYF. The CDR3 region has the DNA TGTGCCAGTAGCACCCGGGACTCTGGAAACACCATATATTTT. Looking up the rest from reference TRBV19 and TRBJ1-3 gives the full variable domain: DGGITQSPKYLFRKEGQNVTLSCEQNLNHDAMYWYRQDPGQGLRLIYYSQIVNDFQKGDIAEGYSVSREKKESFPLTVTSAQKNPTAFYLCASSTRDSGNTIYFGEGSWLTVV.

CDR3 in amino acids: CASSGLAGANEQFF. As DNA, the CDR3 is TGTGCCAGCAGCGGCCTAGCGGGAGCCAATGAGCAGTTCTTC. The chain recombines TRBV9 with TRBJ2-1, with 10 bases matching TRBD2. Trimming cost V 3 bases and J 6 bases; bases outside gene matches: 3. CDR3 length: 14 residues. Germline V gene data show CDR1 as SGDLS and CDR2 as YYNGEE.

This clone occurred once. The V call is TRBV4-1, the J call TRBJ2-1; 8 bases match TRBD1. The CDR3 spans 13 residues. V was pared by 3 bases and J by 12 bases, with 7 bases of the junction left unmatched. Germline CDR1 MGHRA, CDR2 YSYEKL. The CDR3 sequence is CASSQDRVQGQFF. CDR3 sequence (DNA): TGCGCCAGCAGCCAGGACAGGGTCCAGGGGCAGTTCTTC.